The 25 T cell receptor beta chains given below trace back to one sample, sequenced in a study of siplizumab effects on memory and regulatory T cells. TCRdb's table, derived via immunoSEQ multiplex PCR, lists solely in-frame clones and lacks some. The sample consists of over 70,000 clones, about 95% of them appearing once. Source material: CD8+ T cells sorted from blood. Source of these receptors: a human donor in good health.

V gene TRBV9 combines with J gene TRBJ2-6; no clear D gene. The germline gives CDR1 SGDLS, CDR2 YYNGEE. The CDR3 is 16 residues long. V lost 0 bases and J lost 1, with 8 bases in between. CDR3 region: CASSVDLGSGANVLTF. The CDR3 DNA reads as TGTGCCAGCAGCGTAGACTTGGGATCTGGGGCCAACGTCCTGACTTTC.

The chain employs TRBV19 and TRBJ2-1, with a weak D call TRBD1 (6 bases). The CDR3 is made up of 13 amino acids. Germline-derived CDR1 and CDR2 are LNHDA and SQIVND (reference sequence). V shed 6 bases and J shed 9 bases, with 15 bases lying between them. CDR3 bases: TGTGCCAGTAGAATACAGGGTTTTGGTGAGCAGTTCTTC. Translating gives CASRIQGFGEQFF.

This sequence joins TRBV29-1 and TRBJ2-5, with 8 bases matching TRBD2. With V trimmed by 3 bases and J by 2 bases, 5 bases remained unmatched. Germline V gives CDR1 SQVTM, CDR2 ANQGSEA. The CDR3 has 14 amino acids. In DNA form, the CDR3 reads TGCAGCGTTGAGTGGAGCGGGGGACAAGAGACCCAGTACTTC. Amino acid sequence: CSVEWSGGQETQYF. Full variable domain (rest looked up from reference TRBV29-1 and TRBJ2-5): SAVISQKPSRDICQRGTSLTIQCQVDSQVTMMFWYRQQPGQSLTLIATANQGSEATYESGFVIDKFPISRPNLTFSTLTVSNMSPEDSSIYLCSVEWSGGQETQYFGPGTRLLVL.

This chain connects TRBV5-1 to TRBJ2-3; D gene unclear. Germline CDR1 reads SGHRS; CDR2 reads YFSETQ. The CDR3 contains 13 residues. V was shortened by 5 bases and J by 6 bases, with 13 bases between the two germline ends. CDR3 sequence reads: CASSFVSPDTQYF. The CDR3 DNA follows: TGCGCCAGCAGTTTCGTCAGCCCGGATACGCAGTATTTT.

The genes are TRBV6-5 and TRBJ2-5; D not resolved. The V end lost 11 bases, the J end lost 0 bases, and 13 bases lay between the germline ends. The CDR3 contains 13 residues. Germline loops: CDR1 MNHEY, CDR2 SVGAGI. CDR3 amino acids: CAAGSENQETQYF. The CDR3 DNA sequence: TGTGCCGCCGGGTCGGAGAACCAAGAGACCCAGTACTTC.

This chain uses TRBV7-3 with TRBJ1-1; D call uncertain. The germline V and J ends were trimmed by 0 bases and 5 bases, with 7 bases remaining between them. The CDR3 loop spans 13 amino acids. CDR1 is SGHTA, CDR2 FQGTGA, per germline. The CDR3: CASSLTVYTEAFF. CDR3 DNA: TGTGCCAGCAGCTTAACGGTTTATACTGAAGCTTTCTTT.

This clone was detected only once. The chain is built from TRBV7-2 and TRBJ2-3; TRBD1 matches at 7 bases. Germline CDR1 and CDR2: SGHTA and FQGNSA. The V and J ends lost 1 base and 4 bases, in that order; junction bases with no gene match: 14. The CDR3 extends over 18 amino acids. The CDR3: CASSLGVPTGSYSDTQYF. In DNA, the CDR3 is TGTGCCAGCAGCTTAGGAGTCCCGACAGGGAGTTATTCAGATACGCAGTATTTT.

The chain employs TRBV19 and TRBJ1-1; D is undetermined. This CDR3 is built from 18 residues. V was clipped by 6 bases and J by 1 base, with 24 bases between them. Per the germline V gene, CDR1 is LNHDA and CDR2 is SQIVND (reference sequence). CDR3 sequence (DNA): TGTGCCAGTAGCTCGCTTGACCTCACGGCGGCGAGGAACACTGAAGCTTTCTTT. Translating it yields CASSSLDLTAARNTEAFF.

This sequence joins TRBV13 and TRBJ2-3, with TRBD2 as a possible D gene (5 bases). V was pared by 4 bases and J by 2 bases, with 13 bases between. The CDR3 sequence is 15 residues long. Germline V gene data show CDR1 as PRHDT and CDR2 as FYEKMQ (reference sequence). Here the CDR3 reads CASSSSGGHTDTQYF. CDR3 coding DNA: TGTGCCAGCAGCTCCAGCGGCGGCCACACAGATACGCAGTATTTT.

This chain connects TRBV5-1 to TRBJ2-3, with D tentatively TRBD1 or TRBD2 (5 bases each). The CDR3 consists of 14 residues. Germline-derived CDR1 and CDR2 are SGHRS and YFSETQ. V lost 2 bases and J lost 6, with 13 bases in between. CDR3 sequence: CASSFGTSGDTQYF. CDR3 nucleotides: TGCGCCAGCAGCTTCGGGACCTCGGGGGATACGCAGTATTTT.

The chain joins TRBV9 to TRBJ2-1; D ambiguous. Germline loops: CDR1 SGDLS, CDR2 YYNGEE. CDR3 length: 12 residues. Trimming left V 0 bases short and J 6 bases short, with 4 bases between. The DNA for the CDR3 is TGTGCCAGCAGCGTAGCTGTCAATGAGCAGTTCTTC. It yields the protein CASSVAVNEQFF. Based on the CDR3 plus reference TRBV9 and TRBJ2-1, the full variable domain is DSGVTQTPKHLITATGQRVTLRCSPRSGDLSVYWYQQSLDQGLQFLIQYYNGEERAKGNILERFSAQQFPDLHSELNLSSLELGDSALYFCASSVAVNEQFFGPGTRLTVL.

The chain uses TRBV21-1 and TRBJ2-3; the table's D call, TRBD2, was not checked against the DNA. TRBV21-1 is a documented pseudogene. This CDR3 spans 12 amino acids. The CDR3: CASSNGADTQYF. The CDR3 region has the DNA TGTGCCAGCAGCAACGGGGCAGATACGCAGTATTTT.

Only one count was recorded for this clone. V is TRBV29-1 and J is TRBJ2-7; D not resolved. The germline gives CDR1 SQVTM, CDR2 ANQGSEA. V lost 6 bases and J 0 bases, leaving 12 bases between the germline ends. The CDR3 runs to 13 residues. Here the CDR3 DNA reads TGCAGCGTCGTGCAAGGAAGCTCCTACGAGCAGTACTTC. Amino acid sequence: CSVVQGSSYEQYF.

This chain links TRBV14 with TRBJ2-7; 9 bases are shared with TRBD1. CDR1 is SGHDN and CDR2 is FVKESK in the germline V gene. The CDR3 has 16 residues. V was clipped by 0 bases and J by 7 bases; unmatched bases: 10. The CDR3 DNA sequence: TGTGCCAGCAGCCAAGATCTTCGGACAGGGGTGGGGGAGCAGTACTTC. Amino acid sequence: CASSQDLRTGVGEQYF.

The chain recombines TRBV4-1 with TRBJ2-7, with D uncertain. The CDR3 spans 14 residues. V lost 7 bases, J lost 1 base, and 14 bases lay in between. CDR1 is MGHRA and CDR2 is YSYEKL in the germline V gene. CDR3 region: CASTWVPSSYEQYF. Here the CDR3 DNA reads TGCGCCAGCACCTGGGTCCCCTCATCCTACGAGCAGTACTTC.

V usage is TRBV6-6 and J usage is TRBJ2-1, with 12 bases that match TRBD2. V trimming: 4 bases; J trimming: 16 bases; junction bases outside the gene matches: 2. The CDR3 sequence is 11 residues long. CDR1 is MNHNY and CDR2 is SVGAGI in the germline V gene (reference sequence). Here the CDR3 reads CASSSSGRDFF. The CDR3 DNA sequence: TGTGCCAGCAGTTCTAGCGGGAGGGACTTCTTC.

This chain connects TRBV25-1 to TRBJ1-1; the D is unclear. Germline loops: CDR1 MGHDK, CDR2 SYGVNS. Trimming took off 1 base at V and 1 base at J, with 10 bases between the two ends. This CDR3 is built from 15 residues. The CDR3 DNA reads TGTGCCAGCAGTGAATTGGCCCGCTCGAACACTGAAGCTTTCTTT. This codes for CASSELARSNTEAFF.

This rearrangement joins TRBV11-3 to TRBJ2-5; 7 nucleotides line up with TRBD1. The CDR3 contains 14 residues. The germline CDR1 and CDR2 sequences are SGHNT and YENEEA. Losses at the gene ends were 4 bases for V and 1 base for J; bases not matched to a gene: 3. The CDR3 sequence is CASSSRDSQETQYF. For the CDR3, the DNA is TGTGCCAGCAGCTCCCGGGACAGCCAAGAGACCCAGTACTTC. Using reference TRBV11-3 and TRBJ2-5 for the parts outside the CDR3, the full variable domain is EAGVVQSPRYKIIEKKQPVAFWCNPISGHNTLYWYLQNLGQGPELLIRYENEEAVDDSQLPKDRFSAERLKGVDSTLKIQPAELGDSAVYLCASSSRDSQETQYFGPGTRLLVL.

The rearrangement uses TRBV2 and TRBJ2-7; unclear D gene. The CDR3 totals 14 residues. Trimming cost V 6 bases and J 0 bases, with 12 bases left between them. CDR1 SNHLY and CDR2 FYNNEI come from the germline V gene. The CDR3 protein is CASRNLQISYEQYF. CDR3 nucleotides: TGTGCCAGCAGAAATCTTCAAATCTCCTACGAGCAGTACTTC.

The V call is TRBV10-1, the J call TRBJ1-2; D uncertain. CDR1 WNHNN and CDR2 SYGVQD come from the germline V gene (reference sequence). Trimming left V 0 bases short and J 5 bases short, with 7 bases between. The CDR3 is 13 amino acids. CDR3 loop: CASSESSGYGYTF. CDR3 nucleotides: TGCGCCAGCAGTGAGTCATCGGGTTATGGCTACACCTTC.

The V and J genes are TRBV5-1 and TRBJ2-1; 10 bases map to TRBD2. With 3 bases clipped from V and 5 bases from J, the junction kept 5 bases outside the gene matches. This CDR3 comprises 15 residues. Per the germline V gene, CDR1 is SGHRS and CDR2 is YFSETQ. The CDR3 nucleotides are TGCGCCAGCAGCTGGGTAGCGGGAGGAGACAATGAGCAGTTCTTC. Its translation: CASSWVAGGDNEQFF.

CDR3 amino acids: CASRPVGESYNEQFF. The CDR3 DNA follows: TGTGCCAGCAGGCCCGTGGGAGAATCCTACAATGAGCAGTTCTTC. The rearrangement links TRBV28 to TRBJ2-1; tentatively, D is TRBD2 (5 bases). The CDR3 loop spans 15 amino acids. Trimming pared 6 bases from V and 1 base from J, leaving 13 bases between. In germline, CDR1 is MDHEN, CDR2 SYDVKM.

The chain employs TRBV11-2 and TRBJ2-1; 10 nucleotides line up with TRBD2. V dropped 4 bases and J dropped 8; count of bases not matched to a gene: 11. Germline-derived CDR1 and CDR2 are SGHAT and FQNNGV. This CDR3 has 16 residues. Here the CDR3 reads CASSSTGLAVMYEQFF. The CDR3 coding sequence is TGTGCCAGCAGCTCCACCGGACTAGCGGTTATGTATGAGCAGTTCTTC. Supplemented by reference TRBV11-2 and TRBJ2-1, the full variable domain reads EAGVAQSPRYKIIEKRQSVAFWCNPISGHATLYWYQQILGQGPKLLIQFQNNGVVDDSQLPKDRFSAERLKGVDSTLKIQPAKLEDSAVYLCASSSTGLAVMYEQFFGPGTRLTVL.

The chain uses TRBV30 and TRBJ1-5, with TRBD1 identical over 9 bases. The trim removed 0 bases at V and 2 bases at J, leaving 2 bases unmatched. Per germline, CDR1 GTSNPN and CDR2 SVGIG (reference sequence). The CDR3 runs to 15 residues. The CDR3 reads CAWSVDRGGNQPQHF. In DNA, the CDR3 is TGTGCCTGGAGTGTAGACAGGGGGGGCAATCAGCCCCAGCATTTT.

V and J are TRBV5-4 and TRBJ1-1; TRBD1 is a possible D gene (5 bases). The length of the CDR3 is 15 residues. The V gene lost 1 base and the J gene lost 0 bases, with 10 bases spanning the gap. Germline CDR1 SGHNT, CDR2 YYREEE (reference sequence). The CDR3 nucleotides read TGTGCCAGCAGCTTGATAACAGGAATGAACACTGAAGCTTTCTTT. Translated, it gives CASSLITGMNTEAFF. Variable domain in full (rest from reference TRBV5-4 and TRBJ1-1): ETGVTQSPTHLIKTRGQQVTLRCSSQSGHNTVSWYQQALGQGPQFIFQYYREEENGRGNFPPRFSGLQFPNYSSELNVNALELDDSALYLCASSLITGMNTEAFFGQGTRLTVV.